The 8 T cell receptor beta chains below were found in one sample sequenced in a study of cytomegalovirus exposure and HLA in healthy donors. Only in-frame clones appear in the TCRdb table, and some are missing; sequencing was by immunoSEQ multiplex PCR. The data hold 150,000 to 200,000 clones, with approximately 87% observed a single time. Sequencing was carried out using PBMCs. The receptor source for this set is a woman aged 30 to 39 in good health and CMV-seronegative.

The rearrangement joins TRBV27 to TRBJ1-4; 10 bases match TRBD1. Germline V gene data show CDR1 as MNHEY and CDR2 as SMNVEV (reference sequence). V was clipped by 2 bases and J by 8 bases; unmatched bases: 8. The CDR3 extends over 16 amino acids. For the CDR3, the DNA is TGTGCCAGCAGTTTAGGTGGAGCGGGACAGGGGGAAAAACTGTTTTTT. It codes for CASSLGGAGQGEKLFF.

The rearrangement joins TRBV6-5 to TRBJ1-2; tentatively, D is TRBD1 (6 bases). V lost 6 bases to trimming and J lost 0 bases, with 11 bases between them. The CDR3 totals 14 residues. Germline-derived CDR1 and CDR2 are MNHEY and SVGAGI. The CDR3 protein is CASRPGTTNYGYTF. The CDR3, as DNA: TGTGCCAGCAGGCCCGGGACAACTAACTATGGCTACACCTTC.

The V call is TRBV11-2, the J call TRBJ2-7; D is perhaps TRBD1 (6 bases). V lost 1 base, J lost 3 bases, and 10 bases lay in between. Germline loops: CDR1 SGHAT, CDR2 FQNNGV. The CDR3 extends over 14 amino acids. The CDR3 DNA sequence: TGTGCCAGCAGCTTAGGCAGGGACAACTACGAGCAGTACTTC. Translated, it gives CASSLGRDNYEQYF. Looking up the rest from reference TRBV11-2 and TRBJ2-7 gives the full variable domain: EAGVAQSPRYKIIEKRQSVAFWCNPISGHATLYWYQQILGQGPKLLIQFQNNGVVDDSQLPKDRFSAERLKGVDSTLKIQPAKLEDSAVYLCASSLGRDNYEQYFGPGTRLTVT.

CDR3: CASSLGSGLAYDEQFF. The CDR3 DNA reads as TGTGCCAGCAGCTTAGGATCTGGACTAGCTTACGATGAGCAGTTCTTC. V usage is TRBV7-9 and J usage is TRBJ2-1; 8 bases fit TRBD2. This CDR3 has 16 residues. After removal of 1 base from V and 8 bases from J, the junction contained 10 bases not matched to a gene. Germline V gene data show CDR1 as SEHNR and CDR2 as FQNEAQ (reference sequence).

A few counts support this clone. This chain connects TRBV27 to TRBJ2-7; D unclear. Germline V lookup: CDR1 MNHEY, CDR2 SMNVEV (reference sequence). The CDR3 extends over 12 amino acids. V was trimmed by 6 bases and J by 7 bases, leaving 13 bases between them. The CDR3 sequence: CASRADLNEQYF. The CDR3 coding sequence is TGTGCCAGCAGGGCCGACTTAAATGAGCAGTACTTC.

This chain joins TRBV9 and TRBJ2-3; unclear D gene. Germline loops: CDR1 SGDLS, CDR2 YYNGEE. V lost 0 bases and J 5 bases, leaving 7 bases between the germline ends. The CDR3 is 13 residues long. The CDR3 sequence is CASSVDALDTQYF. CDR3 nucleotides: TGTGCCAGCAGCGTAGATGCACTAGATACGCAGTATTTT.

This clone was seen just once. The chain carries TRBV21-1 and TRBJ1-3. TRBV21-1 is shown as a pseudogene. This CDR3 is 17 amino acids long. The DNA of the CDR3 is TGTGCCAGCAGCAAAGGTAGGAAACGGAGCTCTGGAAACACCATATATTTT. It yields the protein CASSKGRKRSSGNTIYF.

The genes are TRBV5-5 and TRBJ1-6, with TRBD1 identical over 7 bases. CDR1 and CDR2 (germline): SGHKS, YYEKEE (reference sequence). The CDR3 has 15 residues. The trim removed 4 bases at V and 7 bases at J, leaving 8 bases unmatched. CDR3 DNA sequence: TGTGCCAGCAGCATCCGGGACAGCCCCAATTCACCCCTCCACTTT. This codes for CASSIRDSPNSPLHF.